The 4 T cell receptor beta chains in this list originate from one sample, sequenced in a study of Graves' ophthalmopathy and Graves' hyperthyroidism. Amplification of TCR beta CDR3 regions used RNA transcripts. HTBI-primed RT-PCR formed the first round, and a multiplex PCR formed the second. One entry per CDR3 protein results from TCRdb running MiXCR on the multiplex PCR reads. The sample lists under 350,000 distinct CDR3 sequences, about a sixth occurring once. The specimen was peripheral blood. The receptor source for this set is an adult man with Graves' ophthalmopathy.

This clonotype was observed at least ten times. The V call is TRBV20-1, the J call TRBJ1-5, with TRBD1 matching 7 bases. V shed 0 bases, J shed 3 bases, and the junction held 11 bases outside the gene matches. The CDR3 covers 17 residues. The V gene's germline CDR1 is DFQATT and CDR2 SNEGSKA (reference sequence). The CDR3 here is CSAREARKQGYNQPQHF. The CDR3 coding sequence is TGCAGTGCTAGAGAGGCAAGAAAACAGGGGTACAATCAGCCCCAGCATTTT.

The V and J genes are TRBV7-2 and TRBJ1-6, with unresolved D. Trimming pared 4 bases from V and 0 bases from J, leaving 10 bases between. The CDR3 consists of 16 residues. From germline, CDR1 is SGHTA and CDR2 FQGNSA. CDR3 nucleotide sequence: TGTGCCAGCAGCTCGGGAGGCAGCTCCTATAATTCACCCCTCCACTTT. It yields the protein CASSSGGSSYNSPLHF.

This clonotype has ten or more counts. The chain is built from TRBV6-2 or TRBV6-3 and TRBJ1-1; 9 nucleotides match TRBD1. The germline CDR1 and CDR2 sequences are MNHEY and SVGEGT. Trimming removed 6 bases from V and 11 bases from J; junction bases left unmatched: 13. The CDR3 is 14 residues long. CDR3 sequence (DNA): TGTGCCAGCAGACCCGGGACAGGGTCGTTTGACGCTTTCTTT. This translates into CASRPGTGSFDAFF.

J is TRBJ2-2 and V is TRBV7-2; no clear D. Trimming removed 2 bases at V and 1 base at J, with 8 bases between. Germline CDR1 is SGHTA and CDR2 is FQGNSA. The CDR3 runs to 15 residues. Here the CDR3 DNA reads TGTGCCAGCAGCTTAACGGGCGGGAACACCGGGGAGCTGTTTTTT. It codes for CASSLTGGNTGELFF.